This TCR beta chain was sequenced during a study of siplizumab effects on memory and regulatory T cells. Coculturing at 37°C lasted approximately six days for the mixed lymphocyte reaction cells. In regard to this clone: Antigen specificity is unknown.

The ends lost 7 bases at V and 2 bases at J; junction bases unmatched: 18. CDR1 SNHLY and CDR2 FYNNEI come from the germline V gene. CDR3 length: 18 residues. Assays were performed on approximately 100,000 TCR templates per sample. TCRdb's copy holds only in-frame clones and misses some; the assay was immunoSEQ multiplex PCR. The sample yields about 9,900 clones, around 40% seen once. The TCR comes from a human donor in good health; the cells came from an allogeneic mixed lymphocyte reaction. The specimen sequenced was CFSE-low (dividing) CD4+ T cells sorted from an allogeneic mixed lymphocyte reaction. The V and J genes are TRBV2 and TRBJ2-3; 7 positions match TRBD1. This CDR3 is CASNNPLLAGGVTDTQYF. The CDR3, as DNA: TGTGCCAGCAATAACCCATTGTTGGCAGGGGGTGTCACAGATACGCAGTATTTT.